This TCR beta chain is from a study of blood T cell repertoires in COVID-19 (dated by TCRdb to the early 2020s). Study-level background: Samples from collaborators originated in the United States, Italy and Spain and spanned both the acute and convalescent phases of COVID-19. The samples were drawn from two sources: the first 160 participants of the ongoing ImmuneRACE study, and 1,200 or so subjects contributed by 6 global collaborators. Where available, HLA class I and class II types were obtained from metadata supplied by the sample provider rather than from assay-based typing. The prospective study material was composed of cDNA or gDNA derived from T cells, B-cell-depleted T cells, or PBMCs. The repertoires were released in a freely available public database intended as a resource for research on the immune response to SARS-CoV-2. The dataset comprised deeply sampled blood TCRbeta repertoires from subjects exposed to, actively infected with, or recovered from COVID-19. A de-identified subject ID, COVID-19 status, age in years and sex were almost always included in the sample metadata.

The V end loses 4 bases and the J end loses 1 base, and a stretch of 11 bases separates them. In the germline V gene, CDR1 corresponds to SQVTM and CDR2 to ANQGSEA. The CDR3 goes from the cysteine to the phenylalanine over 14 residues. Left in the record is the CDR3 DNA by itself, 42 bases read in frame from the first base. On this clone: The specificity of this receptor is unknown. Base quality data are lacking; no much larger clone is found one base away.

Each collaborating institution followed its own protocols to collect whole blood in K2EDTA tubes. For TCRbeta analysis, collaborator samples were shipped as frozen whole blood, as isolated PBMCs, or as DNA extracted from either sample type. The immunoSEQ Assay, a bias-controlled multiplex PCR, was used to amplify TCRbeta CDR3 regions from genomic DNA. Per the source publication's procedure: The number of nucleated cells in each sample was estimated by amplification of reference gene primers within the assay. To quantify the absolute abundance of each unique TCRbeta CDR3 rearrangement, sequence reads were collapsed and filtered. Productive Simpson clonality was computed per sample as the square root of Simpson's diversity index over productive rearrangements. The table comes from immuneACCESS by way of TCRdb, which keeps in-frame sequences with V and J called. Part of the clones is missing from these tables; in studies checked, under half for an unresolved V gene and the rest for unknown reasons. That table is the source of V, J and clone size, and D and trimming were worked out from the DNA. This sample gives around 160,000 clones in total; around 80% of them show up just once. Of the sample, approximately 13% is held by the ten largest clones.

Overall results and qualifications from the work: The quantity of clinical and demographic metadata differed by source and by participant and was supplied without curation.

The clonotype was recovered from a man in his sixties with active or convalescent COVID-19. Sequencing was done on a sample of peripheral blood. Recombination connected TRBV29-1 to TRBJ2-1; TRBD2 is a weak D gene call, 6 bases matching. The sequenced DNA: TGCAGCGTTGGGCGGGACTTTTCCTACAATGAGCAGTTCTTC. Protein translation: CSVGRDFSYNEQFF.